The sequence of this TCR beta chain was determined in a study of T cell repertoires in cytomegalovirus infection. In regard to this clonotype: Its specificity is unknown.

One entry per CDR3 protein results from TCRdb running MiXCR on the reads. The sample lists about 740,000 distinct CDR3 sequences; 33% were seen once. The trim removed 4 bases at V and 8 bases at J, leaving 7 bases unmatched. Germline V gives CDR1 SGHNT, CDR2 YYREEE (reference sequence). This CDR3 contains 14 residues. Whole-study findings and limits: HLA-C-restricted CMV-specific TCR beta clonotypes were dominant in the ex vivo response.

The clonotype was recovered from a human donor in good health (CMV status not recorded). Some clones in this sample may be carry-over from other donors' samples. The rearrangement links TRBV5-4 to TRBJ2-1; 9 bases agree with TRBD2. Sequencing used cultured PBMCs, obtained from culture after CMV antigen stimulation. The CDR3 nucleotides are TGTGCCAGCAGCAATAGCGGGGGTGTTGATGAGCAGTTCTTC. The encoded protein is CASSNSGGVDEQFF.